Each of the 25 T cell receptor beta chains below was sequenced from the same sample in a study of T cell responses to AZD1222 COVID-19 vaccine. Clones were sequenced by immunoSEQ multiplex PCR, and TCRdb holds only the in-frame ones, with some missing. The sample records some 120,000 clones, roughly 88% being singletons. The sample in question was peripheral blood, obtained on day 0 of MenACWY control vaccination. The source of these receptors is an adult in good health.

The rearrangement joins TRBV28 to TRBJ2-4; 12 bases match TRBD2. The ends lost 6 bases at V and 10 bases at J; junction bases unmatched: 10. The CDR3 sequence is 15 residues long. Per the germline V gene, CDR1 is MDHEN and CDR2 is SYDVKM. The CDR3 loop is CASSTPSGREGIQYF. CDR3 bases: TGTGCCAGCAGCACTCCTAGCGGGAGGGAGGGTATTCAGTACTTC.

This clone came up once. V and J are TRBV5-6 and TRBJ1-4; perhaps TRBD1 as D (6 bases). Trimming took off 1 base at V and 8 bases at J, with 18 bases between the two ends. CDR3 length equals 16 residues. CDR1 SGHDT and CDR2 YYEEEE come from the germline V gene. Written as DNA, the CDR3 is TGTGCCAGCAGCTTGTATGGGGGGCTGGTAGGCGAAAAACTGTTTTTT. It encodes CASSLYGGLVGEKLFF.

The CDR3 nucleotides are TGTGCCAGTAGTATAGCAGGATCTTCCGGAAACACCATATATTTT. Translation: CASSIAGSSGNTIYF. The chain recombines TRBV19 with TRBJ1-3; D unclear. The CDR3 extends over 15 amino acids. V was cut by 1 base and J by 4 bases, with 11 bases left in between. Germline V CDR1 and CDR2: LNHDA, SQIVND (reference sequence).

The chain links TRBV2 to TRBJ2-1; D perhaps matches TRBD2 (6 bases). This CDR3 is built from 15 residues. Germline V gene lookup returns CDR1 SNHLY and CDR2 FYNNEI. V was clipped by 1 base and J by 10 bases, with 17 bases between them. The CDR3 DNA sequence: TGTGCCAGCAGTGAAGGTAACATTGCGGGGAAAGAGCAGTTCTTC. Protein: CASSEGNIAGKEQFF.

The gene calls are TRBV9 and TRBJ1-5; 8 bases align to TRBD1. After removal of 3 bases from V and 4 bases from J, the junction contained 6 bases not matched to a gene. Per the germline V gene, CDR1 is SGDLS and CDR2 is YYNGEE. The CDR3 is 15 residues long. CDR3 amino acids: CASSAGQGANQPQHF. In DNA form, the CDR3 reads TGTGCCAGCAGCGCAGGGCAGGGGGCTAATCAGCCCCAGCATTTT.

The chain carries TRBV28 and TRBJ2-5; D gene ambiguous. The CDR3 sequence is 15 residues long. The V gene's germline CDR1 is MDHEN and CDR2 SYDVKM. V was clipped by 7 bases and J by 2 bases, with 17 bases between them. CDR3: CASKNPLRAQETQYF. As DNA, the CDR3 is TGTGCCAGCAAGAACCCCCTCCGGGCACAAGAGACCCAGTACTTC.

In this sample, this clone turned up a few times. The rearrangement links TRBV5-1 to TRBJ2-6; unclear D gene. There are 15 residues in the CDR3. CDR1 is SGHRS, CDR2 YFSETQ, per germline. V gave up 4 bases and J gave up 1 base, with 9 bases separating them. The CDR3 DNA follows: TGCGCCAGCAGCCCCGACGGTTCTGGGGCCAACGTCCTGACTTTC. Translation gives CASSPDGSGANVLTF.

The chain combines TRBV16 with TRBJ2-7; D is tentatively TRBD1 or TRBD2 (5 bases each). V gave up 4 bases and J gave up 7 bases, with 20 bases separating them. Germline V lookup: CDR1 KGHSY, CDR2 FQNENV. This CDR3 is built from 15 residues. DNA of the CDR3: TGTGCCAGCAGCCCCCAGGACTGGGGCCCGAAAGAGCAGTACTTC. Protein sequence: CASSPQDWGPKEQYF.

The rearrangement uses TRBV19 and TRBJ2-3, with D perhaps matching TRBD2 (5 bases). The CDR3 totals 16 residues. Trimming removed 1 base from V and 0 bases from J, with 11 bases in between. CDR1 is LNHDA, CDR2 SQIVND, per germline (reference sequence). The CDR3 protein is CASSIVARTSTDTQYF. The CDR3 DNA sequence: TGTGCCAGTAGTATAGTTGCCCGGACTAGCACAGATACGCAGTATTTT.

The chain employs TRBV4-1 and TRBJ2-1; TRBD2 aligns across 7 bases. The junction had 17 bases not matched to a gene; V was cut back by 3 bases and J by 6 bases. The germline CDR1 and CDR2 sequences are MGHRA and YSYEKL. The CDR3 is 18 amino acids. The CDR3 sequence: CASSHGIGGRGGTNEQFF. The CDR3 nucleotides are TGCGCCAGCAGCCATGGGATTGGGGGGAGGGGTGGTACCAATGAGCAGTTCTTC.

The CDR3 DNA reads TGTGCCAGCAGATCTGGAGGGAGCAATCAGCCCCAGCATTTT. It translates to CASRSGGSNQPQHF. V is TRBV27 and J is TRBJ1-5; no clear D gene. Trimming shortened V by 6 bases and J by 1 base, and 10 bases separated the two germline ends. The germline V gene encodes CDR1 MNHEY and CDR2 SMNVEV (reference sequence). The CDR3 totals 14 residues.

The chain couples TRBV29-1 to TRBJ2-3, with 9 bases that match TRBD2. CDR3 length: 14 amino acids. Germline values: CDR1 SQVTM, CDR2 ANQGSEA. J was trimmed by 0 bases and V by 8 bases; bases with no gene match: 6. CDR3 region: CSIGLATSTDTQYF. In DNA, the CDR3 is TGCAGCATTGGACTAGCGACTAGCACAGATACGCAGTATTTT.

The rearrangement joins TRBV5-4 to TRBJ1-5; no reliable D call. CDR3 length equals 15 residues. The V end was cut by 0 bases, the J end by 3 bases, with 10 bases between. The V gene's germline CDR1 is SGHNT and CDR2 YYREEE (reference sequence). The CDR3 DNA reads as TGTGCCAGCAGCTTGGCCGGAGCTTACAATCAGCCCCAGCATTTT. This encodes CASSLAGAYNQPQHF.

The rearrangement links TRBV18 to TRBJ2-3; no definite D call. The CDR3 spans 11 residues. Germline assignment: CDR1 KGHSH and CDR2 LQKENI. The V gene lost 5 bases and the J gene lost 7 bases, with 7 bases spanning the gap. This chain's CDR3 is CASSGRNTQYF. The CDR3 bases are TGTGCCAGCTCAGGAAGAAATACGCAGTATTTT.

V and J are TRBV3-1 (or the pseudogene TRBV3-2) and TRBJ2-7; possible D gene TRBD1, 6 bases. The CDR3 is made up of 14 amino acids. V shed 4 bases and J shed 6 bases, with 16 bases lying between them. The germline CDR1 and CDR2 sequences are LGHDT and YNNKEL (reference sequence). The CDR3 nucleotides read TGTGCCAGCAGCCCGACAGGAGAAGGGCTCGAGCAGTACTTC. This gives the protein CASSPTGEGLEQYF.

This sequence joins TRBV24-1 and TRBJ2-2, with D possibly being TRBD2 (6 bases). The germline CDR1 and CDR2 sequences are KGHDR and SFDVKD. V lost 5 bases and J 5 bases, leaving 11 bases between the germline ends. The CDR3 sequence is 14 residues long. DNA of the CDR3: TGTGCCACCAGTGTTAGCGGAATAACCGGGGAGCTGTTTTTT. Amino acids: CATSVSGITGELFF.

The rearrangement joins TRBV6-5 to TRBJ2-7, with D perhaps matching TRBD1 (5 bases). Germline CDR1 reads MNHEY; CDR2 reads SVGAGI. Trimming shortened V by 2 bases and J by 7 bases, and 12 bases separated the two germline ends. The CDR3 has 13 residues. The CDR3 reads CASSYPAGREQYF. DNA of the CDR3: TGTGCCAGCAGTTACCCGGCAGGGCGGGAGCAGTACTTC.

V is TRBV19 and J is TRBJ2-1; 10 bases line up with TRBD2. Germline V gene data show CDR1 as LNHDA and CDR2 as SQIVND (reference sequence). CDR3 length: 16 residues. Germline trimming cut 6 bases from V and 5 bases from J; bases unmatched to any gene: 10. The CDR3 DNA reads TGTGCCAGTAGAAGTACCGGGACTAGCGCCCACAATGAGCAGTTCTTC. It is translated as CASRSTGTSAHNEQFF. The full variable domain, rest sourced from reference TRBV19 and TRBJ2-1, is DGGITQSPKYLFRKEGQNVTLSCEQNLNHDAMYWYRQDPGQGLRLIYYSQIVNDFQKGDIAEGYSVSREKKESFPLTVTSAQKNPTAFYLCASRSTGTSAHNEQFFGPGTRLTVL.

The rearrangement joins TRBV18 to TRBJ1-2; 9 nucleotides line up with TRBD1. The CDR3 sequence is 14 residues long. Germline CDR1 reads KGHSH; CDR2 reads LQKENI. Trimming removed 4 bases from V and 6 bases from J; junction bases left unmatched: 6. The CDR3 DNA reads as TGTGCCAGCTCACGAGGACAGGGGAAGGATGGCTACACCTTC. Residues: CASSRGQGKDGYTF.

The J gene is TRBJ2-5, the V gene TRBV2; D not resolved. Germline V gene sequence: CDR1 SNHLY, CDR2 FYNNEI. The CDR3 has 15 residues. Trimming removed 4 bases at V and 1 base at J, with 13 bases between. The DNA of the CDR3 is TGTGCCAGCAGTGTAGAATGGACGACCCAAGAGACCCAGTACTTC. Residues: CASSVEWTTQETQYF.

The DNA of the CDR3 is TGTGCCACCAGCAGAGGGGGTTTCGGCAATCAGCCCCAGCATTTT. Translation gives CATSRGGFGNQPQHF. The chain is built from TRBV15 and TRBJ1-5, with D unclear. This CDR3 is 15 amino acids long. CDR1 LNHNV and CDR2 YYDKDF come from the germline V gene (reference sequence). Trimming shortened V by 1 base and J by 2 bases, and 9 bases separated the two germline ends.

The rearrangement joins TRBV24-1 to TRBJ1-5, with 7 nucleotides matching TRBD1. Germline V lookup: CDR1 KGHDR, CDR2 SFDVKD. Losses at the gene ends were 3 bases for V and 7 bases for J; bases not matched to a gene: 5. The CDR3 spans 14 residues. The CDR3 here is CATSDNRGPQPQHF. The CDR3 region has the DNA TGTGCCACCAGTGATAACAGGGGCCCACAGCCCCAGCATTTT.

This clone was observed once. CDR3 bases: TGCGCCAGCAGCTCGACGGGGCAGGCTACTCTGTCGAACACTGAAGCTTTCTTT. Translating it yields CASSSTGQATLSNTEAFF. The V and J genes are TRBV5-1 and TRBJ1-1, with D tentatively TRBD1 (5 bases). Germline CDR1 is SGHRS and CDR2 is YFSETQ. V lost 3 bases to trimming and J lost 1 base, with 22 bases between them. The CDR3 extends over 18 amino acids.

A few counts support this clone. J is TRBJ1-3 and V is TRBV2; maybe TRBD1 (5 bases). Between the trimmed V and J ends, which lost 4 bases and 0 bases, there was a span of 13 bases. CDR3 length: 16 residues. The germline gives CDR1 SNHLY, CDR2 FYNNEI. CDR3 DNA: TGTGCCAGCAGTGGAGCGGGGCTACTCTCTGGAAACACCATATATTTT. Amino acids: CASSGAGLLSGNTIYF.

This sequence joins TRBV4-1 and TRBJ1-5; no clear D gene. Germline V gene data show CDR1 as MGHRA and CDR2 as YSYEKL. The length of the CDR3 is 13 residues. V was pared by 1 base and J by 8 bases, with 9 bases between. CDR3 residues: CASSQAGIEPQHF. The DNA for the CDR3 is TGCGCCAGCAGCCAAGCCGGTATCGAGCCCCAGCATTTT.